This paragraph covers one T cell receptor (beta chain) sequence. Its specificity is unknown. The CDR3 has 15 residues. Germline V CDR1 and CDR2: MGHRA, YSYEKL. Trimming took off 0 bases at V and 0 bases at J, with 8 bases between the two ends. The data belong to a study of T cell repertoires in cytomegalovirus infection. Background on the study: CMV epitopes used comprised recently identified HLA-C-restricted ones and well-studied HLA-B-restricted ones. Public signatures in TCR beta pointed to CMV infection and matching HLA type.

General study findings and limits: Across the ex vivo response, the dominant clonotypes were HLA-C-restricted CMV-specific TCR beta clonotypes. Public TCR beta family frequency separated CMV-and-HLA carriers, including in an independent cohort.

TCRdb redid the calling of the reads with MiXCR, one entry per CDR3 protein. The table lists about 830,000 distinct CDR3 sequences, less than 35% of them singletons. The source material was cultured CD8+ T cells from PBMCs, sampled from culture after CMV antigen stimulation. This clonotype was obtained from a human donor in good health (CMV status not recorded). Some clones in this sample may be carry-over from other donors' samples. The chain uses TRBV4-1 and TRBJ1-1; D possibly corresponds to TRBD1 (6 bases). The CDR3 DNA reads TGCGCCAGCAGCCAAGATAGGACAGTGAACACTGAAGCTTTCTTT. This encodes CASSQDRTVNTEAFF.